These 13 T cell receptor beta chains were all obtained from the same sample, sequenced in a study of OX40 agonist ivuxolimab in advanced cancers. The data were produced by immunoSEQ multiplex PCR, yet TCRdb's version contains in-frame clones alone and is incomplete. The sample includes tens of thousands of clones, roughly 82% of them seen just once. Sample: CD4+ or CD8+ T cells sorted from blood, taken in a trial of the OX40 agonist ivuxolimab. The source of these receptors is an adult with an advanced solid tumor such as melanoma, head and neck, liver or kidney cancer.

The chain links TRBV10-2 to TRBJ1-5; D might be TRBD1 (6 bases). CDR1 and CDR2 (germline): WSHSY, SAAADI. The CDR3 is made up of 13 amino acids. V was cut by 8 bases and J by 7 bases, with 15 bases left in between. The CDR3, as DNA: TGCGCCAGCTCTTCGGGGGCCAGACAGCCCCAGCATTTT. Its protein product is CASSSGARQPQHF.

The chain links TRBV5-1 to TRBJ1-1; 7 nucleotides match TRBD1. The CDR3 is 14 amino acids. The ends lost 4 bases at V and 1 base at J; junction bases unmatched: 4. Germline CDR1 is SGHRS and CDR2 is YFSETQ. In nucleotides, the CDR3 is TGCGCCAGCAGCCGGACAGGACAGAACACTGAAGCTTTCTTT. Translation: CASSRTGQNTEAFF.

This clone was seen just once. J is TRBJ2-5 and V is TRBV7-6; weak D call: TRBD2 (6 bases). This CDR3 spans 13 amino acids. Germline values: CDR1 SGHVS, CDR2 FNYEAQ. V was cut by 3 bases and J by 2 bases, with 7 bases left in between. CDR3 protein: CASSLGLQETQYF. Written as DNA, the CDR3 is TGTGCCAGCAGCTTGGGACTTCAAGAGACCCAGTACTTC.

This sequence joins TRBV19 and TRBJ1-3; D is unclear. With 5 bases removed from V and 4 bases from J, the gap between germline ends came to 9 bases. The CDR3 is made up of 13 amino acids. The germline V gene encodes CDR1 LNHDA and CDR2 SQIVND (reference sequence). The CDR3 here is CASSGVLGNTIYF. CDR3 sequence (DNA): TGTGCCAGTAGTGGGGTCCTCGGAAACACCATATATTTT.

In its sample, this clone ranks as medium-sized. The V gene is TRBV4-1, the J gene TRBJ1-1, with D unclear. This CDR3 has 12 amino acids. Germline V gene sequence: CDR1 MGHRA, CDR2 YSYEKL. Deletions cut 4 bases from V and 4 bases from J, with 7 bases between. The CDR3 DNA is TGCGCCAGCAGCCGACCGGGCACTGAAGCTTTCTTT. Amino acid sequence: CASSRPGTEAFF.

This clone occurred a few times. J is TRBJ1-3 and V is TRBV27, with 9 bases that match TRBD1. Per the germline V gene, CDR1 is MNHEY and CDR2 is SMNVEV (reference sequence). This CDR3 contains 15 residues. Trimming took 6 bases from V and 3 from J; bases not matched to a gene: 6. The CDR3 DNA reads TGTGCCAGCAGCCCACAGGGGGCTTATGGAAACACCATATATTTT. It codes for CASSPQGAYGNTIYF.

The chain has TRBV28 and TRBJ1-5; 7 bases are shared with TRBD1. This CDR3 is built from 13 residues. With 8 bases clipped from V and 7 bases from J, the junction kept 8 bases outside the gene matches. Germline-derived CDR1 and CDR2 are MDHEN and SYDVKM. CDR3 protein: CASRRTGAQPQHF. CDR3 DNA: TGTGCCAGCCGAAGAACAGGGGCCCAGCCCCAGCATTTT.

The chain uses TRBV27 and TRBJ2-7, with 8 bases that match TRBD1. CDR1 is MNHEY and CDR2 is SMNVEV in the germline V gene (reference sequence). J was trimmed by 5 bases and V by 7 bases; bases with no gene match: 7. The CDR3 is made up of 13 amino acids. The CDR3 region has the DNA TGTGCCAGCAAGCACGACAGGGGCCACGAGCAGTACTTC. Protein: CASKHDRGHEQYF.

This rearrangement joins TRBV18 to TRBJ1-1; no clear D. Trimming took 4 bases from V and 1 from J, leaving 16 bases between them. Germline V gives CDR1 KGHSH, CDR2 LQKENI. This CDR3 has 16 amino acids. Here the CDR3 reads CASSRQGGRSNTEAFF. DNA for the CDR3: TGTGCCAGCTCACGACAAGGAGGGCGATCGAACACTGAAGCTTTCTTT.

V and J are TRBV5-8 and TRBJ2-7, with 12 bases aligning to TRBD2. The CDR3 is made up of 15 amino acids. The germline CDR1 and CDR2 sequences are SGHTS and YDEGEE. Trimming cost V 4 bases and J 5 bases; bases outside gene matches: 7. The CDR3 DNA follows: TGTGCCAGCAGCCGTGGACTAGCGGGATCCGACGAGCAGTACTTC. It encodes CASSRGLAGSDEQYF.

The chain recombines TRBV27 with TRBJ2-2, with 7 bases fitting TRBD2. J gave up 6 bases and V 0 bases, and 4 bases lay outside the gene matches. The germline gives CDR1 MNHEY, CDR2 SMNVEV (reference sequence). This CDR3 contains 15 residues. Here the CDR3 DNA reads TGTGCCAGCAGTTTATCCGGGAGGCATCCCGGGGAGCTGTTTTTT. Translated, it gives CASSLSGRHPGELFF.

The J gene is TRBJ1-1, the V gene TRBV7-9; D possibly corresponds to TRBD1 (6 bases). This CDR3 is 13 amino acids long. The germline V and J ends were trimmed by 5 bases and 7 bases, with 14 bases remaining between them. The germline V gene has CDR1 SEHNR and CDR2 FQNEAQ (reference sequence). CDR3 sequence reads: CASSHPTGGEAFF. CDR3 nucleotide sequence: TGTGCCAGCAGCCACCCGACAGGAGGTGAAGCTTTCTTT. Together with reference TRBV7-9 and TRBJ1-1, the CDR3 gives the full variable domain: DTGVSQNPRHKITKRGQNVTFRCDPISEHNRLYWYRQTLGQGPEFLTYFQNEAQLEKSRLLSDRFSAERPKGSFSTLEIQRTEQGDSAMYLCASSHPTGGEAFFGQGTRLTVV.

The V and J genes are TRBV5-6 and TRBJ2-3; 9 bases map to TRBD2. Germline values: CDR1 SGHDT, CDR2 YYEEEE. This CDR3 comprises 16 residues. V lost 0 bases, J lost 0 bases, and 2 bases stayed unmatched. CDR3 DNA: TGTGCCAGCAGCTTGGAACTAGCGGGTAGCACAGATACGCAGTATTTT. It is translated as CASSLELAGSTDTQYF.